The 11 T cell receptor beta chains below all came from one sample that was sequenced in a study of T cells in Graves' hyperthyroidism and ophthalmopathy. The investigators amplified TCR beta CDR3 regions from RNA transcripts. A set of HTBI primers served as the primers for a first-round RT-PCR of the TCR CDR3. Via MiXCR, TCRdb re-called the multiplex PCR reads, giving one row per CDR3 protein. The data hold about 290,000 distinct CDR3 sequences, with about 13% observed a single time. Sequencing input: blood. These receptors came from a woman aged 40 to 49 with Graves' hyperthyroidism.

This clonotype was observed a few times. The chain recombines TRBV6-1 with TRBJ2-3; D is unclear. Trimming shortened V by 8 bases and J by 6 bases, and 18 bases separated the two germline ends. Germline V CDR1 and CDR2: MNHNS, SASEGT. The CDR3 covers 14 residues. CDR3 loop: CASGIMGSGDTQYF. The CDR3, as DNA: TGTGCCAGCGGCATTATGGGATCTGGGGATACGCAGTATTTT.

The chain combines TRBV7-9 with TRBJ2-6; maybe TRBD1 (5 bases). CDR1 and CDR2 from the germline V gene are SEHNR and FQNEAQ (reference sequence). CDR3 size: 14 residues. The V end lost 8 bases, the J end lost 3 bases, and 11 bases lay between the germline ends. The CDR3 DNA sequence: TGTGCCAGCCAATTGGGGCGTGGGGCCAACGTCCTGACTTTC. Its translation is CASQLGRGANVLTF.

This clonotype has a count of ten or more. This chain links TRBV6-1 with TRBJ2-5, with 12 bases fitting TRBD2. CDR1 and CDR2 from the germline V gene are MNHNS and SASEGT. V was pared by 4 bases and J by 5 bases, with 5 bases of the junction left unmatched. CDR3 length: 15 residues. CDR3 sequence reads: CASSATSGRWETQYF. Here the CDR3 DNA reads TGTGCCAGCAGTGCTACTAGCGGGAGGTGGGAGACCCAGTACTTC.

This clonotype was detected ten times or more. The chain carries TRBV6-1 and TRBJ1-5; D gene ambiguous. V was cut by 0 bases and J by 0 bases, with 9 bases left in between. CDR1 and CDR2 (germline): MNHNS, SASEGT. CDR3 length: 16 residues. The CDR3 DNA reads TGTGCCAGCAGTGAAGCTCGCACTTATAGCAATCAGCCCCAGCATTTT. This codes for CASSEARTYSNQPQHF.

This clonotype was seen a handful of times. The chain uses TRBV11-2 and TRBJ2-3; 10 nucleotides match TRBD1. Looked up from germline, CDR1 is SGHAT and CDR2 is FQNNGV. V lost 6 bases, J lost 6 bases, and 12 bases stayed unmatched. The CDR3 sequence is 16 residues long. CDR3 DNA: TGTGCCAGCAGACCCCCGGGACAGGGGTTACGGGATACGCAGTATTTT. Its translation is CASRPPGQGLRDTQYF.

A few counts support this clonotype. This rearrangement joins TRBV20-1 to TRBJ2-1, with 9 bases fitting TRBD2. Per germline, CDR1 DFQATT and CDR2 SNEGSKA (reference sequence). The V and J ends lost 3 bases and 9 bases, in that order; junction bases with no gene match: 6. The CDR3 length is 13 residues. The DNA of the CDR3 is TGCAGTGCTAGGGGCGTAGCGGGAGCTGAGCAGTTCTTC. Amino acid sequence: CSARGVAGAEQFF.

This clonotype has at least ten counts. The chain carries TRBV29-1 and TRBJ2-7; 12 positions agree with TRBD2. J gave up 2 bases and V 4 bases, and 6 bases lay outside the gene matches. This CDR3 comprises 15 residues. CDR1 and CDR2 (germline): SQVTM, ANQGSEA. The CDR3 region is CSVGKLAGGTYEQYF. The CDR3 nucleotides read TGCAGCGTTGGAAAGCTAGCGGGAGGGACCTACGAGCAGTACTTC.

This clonotype was recorded many times. This rearrangement joins TRBV7-2 to TRBJ1-2; weak D call: TRBD1 (5 bases). With 0 bases removed from V and 1 base from J, the gap between germline ends came to 12 bases. The CDR3 sequence is 16 residues long. Germline CDR1 is SGHTA and CDR2 is FQGNSA. CDR3 in DNA: TGTGCCAGCAGCTTAGCGCTAGGGGCCAATAACTATGGCTACACCTTC. As protein: CASSLALGANNYGYTF.

This clonotype was detected many times. The V and J genes are TRBV6-1 and TRBJ1-5; D unresolved. This CDR3 has 15 amino acids. The V end was cut by 4 bases, the J end by 5 bases, with 15 bases between. Germline-derived CDR1 and CDR2 are MNHNS and SASEGT. The CDR3 loop reads CASSVLGEGHQPQHF. Written as DNA, the CDR3 is TGTGCCAGCAGTGTTCTTGGGGAAGGCCATCAGCCCCAGCATTTT.

The sample holds many counts of this clonotype. V is TRBV3-1 and J is TRBJ2-1; D may be TRBD1 or TRBD2 (5 bases each). V was shortened by 5 bases and J by 6 bases, with 20 bases between the two germline ends. The CDR3 is 16 residues long. CDR1 is LGHDT, CDR2 YNNKEL, per germline (reference sequence). The CDR3 loop is CASSGAGTRMGNEQFF. CDR3 nucleotide sequence: TGTGCCAGCAGCGGGGCCGGGACCCGGATGGGCAATGAGCAGTTCTTC.

This chain connects TRBV20-1 to TRBJ2-4; 7 bases line up with TRBD2. The CDR3 has 14 amino acids. V lost 5 bases, J lost 8 bases, and 12 bases stayed unmatched. Germline values: CDR1 DFQATT, CDR2 SNEGSKA (reference sequence). In DNA, the CDR3 is TGCAGTGCTGGGGCGGGGGTAGCGTTGGACATTCAGTACTTC. Its protein product is CSAGAGVALDIQYF.